This record looks at one TCR beta chain sequence and its context. Its antigen is currently not known. One base away there is no much larger clone; base qualities are not given. CDR1 and CDR2 were assigned from the germline V gene (reference sequence) as MNHEY and SMNVEV. V and J are trimmed by 4 bases and 5 bases, and the gene matches miss 5 bases of the junction. From cysteine to phenylalanine, the CDR3 is 15 amino acids long. The DNA shown is the 45-base CDR3, in frame from base 1. This sample is part of a study of blood T cell repertoires in COVID-19 (dated by TCRdb to 2020 to 2021). General notes on the study: Collaborator samples came from the United States, Italy and Spain and covered acute and convalescent phases of COVID-19. The prospective study material was composed of cDNA or gDNA derived from T cells, B-cell-depleted T cells, or PBMCs. A freely available public database, intended as a resource for researchers studying the immune response to SARS-CoV-2, is where the repertoires were released. The samples were drawn from the first 160 participants of the ongoing ImmuneRACE study and from under 1,500 subjects provided by 6 global collaborators. Where available, HLA class I and class II types were taken from metadata supplied by the sample provider and were not determined by assay-based typing. Subjects who had been exposed to COVID-19, were actively infected with it, or had recovered from it provided the deeply sampled blood TCRbeta repertoires that made up the dataset. The sample metadata nearly always contained a de-identified subject ID, COVID-19 status, age in years and sex.

Summary of the overall study and its limitations: Clinical and demographic metadata were provided uncurated, with the amount varying by source and participant.

In the prospective study, participants were roughly 18 to 95 years old, resided in about two dozen geographic areas of the United States, and were enrolled through a virtual design. In the prospective study, participants were assigned to cohorts based on the clinical history participants reported in a screening survey and a study questionnaire. Exposed participants were defined as having been in contact with someone with a PCR-confirmed or clinician-diagnosed COVID-19 case within 2 weeks of study entry. Each participant in the prospective study had whole blood, serum and a nasopharyngeal or oropharyngeal swab collected by mobile phlebotomists. Additional blood draws and questionnaires over an approximately 2-month period could optionally be provided by prospective study participants. Before DNA extraction, blood samples from the prospective study were shipped at room temperature or frozen. The immunoSEQ Assay, a bias-controlled multiplex PCR, was used to amplify TCRbeta CDR3 regions from genomic DNA. In the authors' own workflow: The number of nucleated cells in each sample was estimated by amplification of reference gene primers within the assay. Sequence reads were collapsed and filtered to measure the absolute abundance of every unique TCRbeta CDR3 rearrangement. For each sample, productive Simpson clonality was calculated as the square root of Simpson's diversity index across productive rearrangements. TCRdb took this table from immuneACCESS and kept in-frame rearrangements with V and J called. Such tables lack part of the clones; where checked against another copy, unresolved V genes explain under half of the gap, and the rest is unexplained. The V and J calls and clone size come from that table; D and trimming were worked out from the DNA. Here the sample has 200,000 to 250,000 clones; roughly 90% occur a single time. Approximately 16% of the sample is taken by the ten largest.

The sequence is built from TRBV27 and TRBJ2-2, and 9 junctional nucleotides match TRBD1. The receptor comes from a young man who had been exposed to COVID-19. The sequencing sample was made of PBMCs or T cells enriched from blood (not recorded which). At the DNA level, the sequence is TGTGCCAGCAGTTGGACAGGGGTGAGGACCGGGGAGCTGTTTTTT. Translated, it reads CASSWTGVRTGELFF.